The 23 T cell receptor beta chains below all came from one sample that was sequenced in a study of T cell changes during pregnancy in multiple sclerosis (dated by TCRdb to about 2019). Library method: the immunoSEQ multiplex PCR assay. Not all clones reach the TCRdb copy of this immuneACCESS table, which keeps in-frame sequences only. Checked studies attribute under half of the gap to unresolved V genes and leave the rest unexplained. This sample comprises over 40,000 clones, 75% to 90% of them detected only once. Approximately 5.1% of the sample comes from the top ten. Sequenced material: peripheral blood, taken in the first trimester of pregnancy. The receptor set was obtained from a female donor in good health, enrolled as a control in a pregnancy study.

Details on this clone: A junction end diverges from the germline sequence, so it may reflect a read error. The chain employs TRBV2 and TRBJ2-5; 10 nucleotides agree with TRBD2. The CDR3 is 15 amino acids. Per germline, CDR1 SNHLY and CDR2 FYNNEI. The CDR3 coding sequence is TGTGCCAGCAGTGAAGAAGGGCTAGCGGGGGCCCGGGCGAACTTC. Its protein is CASSEEGLAGARANF.

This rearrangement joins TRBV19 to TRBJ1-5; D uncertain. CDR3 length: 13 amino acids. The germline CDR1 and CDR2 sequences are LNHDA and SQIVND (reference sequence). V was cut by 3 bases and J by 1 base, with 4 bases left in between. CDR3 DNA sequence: TGTGCCAGTAGTATCTCCAGCAATCAGCCCCAGCATTTT. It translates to CASSISSNQPQHF.

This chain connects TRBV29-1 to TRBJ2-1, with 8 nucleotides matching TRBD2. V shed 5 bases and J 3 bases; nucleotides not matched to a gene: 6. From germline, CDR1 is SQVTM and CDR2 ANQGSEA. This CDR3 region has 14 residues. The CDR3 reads CSVMTSEDYNEQFF. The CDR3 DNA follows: TGCAGCGTTATGACTAGCGAAGACTACAATGAGCAGTTCTTC.

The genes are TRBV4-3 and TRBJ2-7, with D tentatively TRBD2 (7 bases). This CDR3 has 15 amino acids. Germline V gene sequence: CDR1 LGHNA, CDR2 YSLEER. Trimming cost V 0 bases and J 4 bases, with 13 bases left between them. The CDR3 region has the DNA TGCGCCAGCAGCCAAGATCGGGGGGCGCGGTACGAGCAGTACTTC. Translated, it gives CASSQDRGARYEQYF.

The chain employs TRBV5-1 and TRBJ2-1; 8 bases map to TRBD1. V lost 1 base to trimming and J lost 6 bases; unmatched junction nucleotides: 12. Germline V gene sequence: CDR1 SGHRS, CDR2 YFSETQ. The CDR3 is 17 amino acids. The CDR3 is CASSLLSTGAFANEQFF. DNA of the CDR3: TGCGCCAGCAGCTTGCTTTCGACAGGGGCATTCGCCAATGAGCAGTTCTTC.

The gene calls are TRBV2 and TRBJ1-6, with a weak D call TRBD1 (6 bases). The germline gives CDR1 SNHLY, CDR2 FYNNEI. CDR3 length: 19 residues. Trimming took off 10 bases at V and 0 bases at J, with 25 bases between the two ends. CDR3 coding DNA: TGTGCCATCGATTCCGACAACCCAGGGGCTAGCTCCTATAATTCACCCCTCCACTTT. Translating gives CAIDSDNPGASSYNSPLHF.

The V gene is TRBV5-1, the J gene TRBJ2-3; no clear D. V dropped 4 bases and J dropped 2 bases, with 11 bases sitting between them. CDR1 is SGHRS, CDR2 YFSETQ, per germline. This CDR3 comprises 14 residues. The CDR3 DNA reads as TGCGCCAGCAGCCGTTCCCTAGACACAGATACGCAGTATTTT. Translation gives CASSRSLDTDTQYF.

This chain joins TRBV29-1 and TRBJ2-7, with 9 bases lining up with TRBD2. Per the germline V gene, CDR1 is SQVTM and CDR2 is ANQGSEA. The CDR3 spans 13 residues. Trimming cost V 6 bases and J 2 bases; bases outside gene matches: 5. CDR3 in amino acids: CSVRLAETYEQYF. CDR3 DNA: TGCAGCGTAAGACTAGCGGAGACCTACGAGCAGTACTTC.

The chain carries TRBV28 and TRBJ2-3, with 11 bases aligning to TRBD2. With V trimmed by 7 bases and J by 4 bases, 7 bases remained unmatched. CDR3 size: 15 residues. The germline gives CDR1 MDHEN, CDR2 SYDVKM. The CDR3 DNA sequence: TGTGCCAGCATCACGACTAGCGGGAAACCAGATACGCAGTATTTT. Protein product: CASITTSGKPDTQYF.

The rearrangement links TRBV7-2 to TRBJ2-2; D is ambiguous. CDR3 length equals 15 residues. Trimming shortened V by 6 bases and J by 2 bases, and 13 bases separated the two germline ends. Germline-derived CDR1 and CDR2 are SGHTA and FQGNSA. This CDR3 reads CASSPTVHNTGELFF. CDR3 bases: TGTGCCAGCAGTCCTACCGTGCATAACACCGGGGAGCTGTTTTTT.

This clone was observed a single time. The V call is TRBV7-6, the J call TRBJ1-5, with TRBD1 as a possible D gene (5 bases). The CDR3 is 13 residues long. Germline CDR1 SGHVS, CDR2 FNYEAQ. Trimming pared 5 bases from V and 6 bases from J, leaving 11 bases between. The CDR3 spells CASSLGGAQPQHF. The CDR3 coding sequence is TGTGCCAGCAGCCTGGGGGGAGCTCAGCCCCAGCATTTT.

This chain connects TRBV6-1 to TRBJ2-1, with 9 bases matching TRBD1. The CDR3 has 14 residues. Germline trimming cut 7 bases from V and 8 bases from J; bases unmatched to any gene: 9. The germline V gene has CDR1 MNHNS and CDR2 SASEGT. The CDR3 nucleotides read TGTGCCAGCAACAGGGGGCAAATTAAAGATGAGCAGTTCTTC. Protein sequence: CASNRGQIKDEQFF.

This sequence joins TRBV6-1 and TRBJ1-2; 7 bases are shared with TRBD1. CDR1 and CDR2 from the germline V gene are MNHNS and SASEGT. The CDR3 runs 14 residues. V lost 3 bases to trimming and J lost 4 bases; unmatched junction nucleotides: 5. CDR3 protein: CASSEGGTVYGYTF. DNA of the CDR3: TGTGCCAGCAGTGAGGGCGGGACAGTCTATGGCTACACCTTC.

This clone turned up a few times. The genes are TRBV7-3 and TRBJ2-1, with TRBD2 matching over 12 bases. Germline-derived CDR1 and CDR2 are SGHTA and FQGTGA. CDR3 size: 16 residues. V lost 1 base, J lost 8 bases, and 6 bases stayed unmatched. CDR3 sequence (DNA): TGTGCCAGCAGCTTAAGACTAGCGGGAGCTAACGATGAGCAGTTCTTC. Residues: CASSLRLAGANDEQFF.

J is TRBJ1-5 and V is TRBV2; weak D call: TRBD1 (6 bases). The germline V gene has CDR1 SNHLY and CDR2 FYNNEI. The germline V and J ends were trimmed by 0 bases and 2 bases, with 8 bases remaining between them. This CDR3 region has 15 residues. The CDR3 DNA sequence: TGTGCCAGCAGTGAAGCGGACAGTCGCAATCAGCCCCAGCATTTT. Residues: CASSEADSRNQPQHF. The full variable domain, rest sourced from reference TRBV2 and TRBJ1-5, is EPEVTQTPSHQVTQMGQEVILRCVPISNHLYFYWYRQILGQKVEFLVSFYNNEISEKSEIFDDQFSVERPDGSNFTLKIRSTKLEDSAMYFCASSEADSRNQPQHFGDGTRLSIL.

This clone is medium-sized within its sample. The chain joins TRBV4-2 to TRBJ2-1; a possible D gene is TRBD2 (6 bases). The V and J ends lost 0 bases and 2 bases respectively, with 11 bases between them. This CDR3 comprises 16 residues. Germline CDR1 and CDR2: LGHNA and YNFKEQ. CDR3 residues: CASSQEGAGPYNEQFF. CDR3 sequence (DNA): TGTGCCAGCAGCCAAGAGGGAGCGGGCCCCTACAATGAGCAGTTCTTC.

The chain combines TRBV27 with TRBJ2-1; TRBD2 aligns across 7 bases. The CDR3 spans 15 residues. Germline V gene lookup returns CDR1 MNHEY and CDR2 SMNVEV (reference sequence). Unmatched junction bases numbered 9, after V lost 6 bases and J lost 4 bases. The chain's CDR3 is CASRPRGGGYNEQFF. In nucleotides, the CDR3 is TGTGCCAGCAGGCCCCGGGGCGGGGGATACAATGAGCAGTTCTTC.

The CDR3 coding sequence is TGTGCCAGCAGGCAAGAAGCTGAGTCCTACAATGAGCAGTTCTTC. Amino acid sequence: CASRQEAESYNEQFF. J is TRBJ2-1 and V is TRBV28; no firm D call. The V end lost 6 bases, the J end lost 1 base, and 13 bases lay between the germline ends. Per germline, CDR1 MDHEN and CDR2 SYDVKM. The CDR3 has 15 amino acids.

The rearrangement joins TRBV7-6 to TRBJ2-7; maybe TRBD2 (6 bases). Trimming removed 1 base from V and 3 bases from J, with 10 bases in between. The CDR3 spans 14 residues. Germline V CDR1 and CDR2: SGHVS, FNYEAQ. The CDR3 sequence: CASSLGSGDYEQYF. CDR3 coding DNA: TGTGCCAGCAGCTTAGGGTCGGGGGACTACGAGCAGTACTTC.

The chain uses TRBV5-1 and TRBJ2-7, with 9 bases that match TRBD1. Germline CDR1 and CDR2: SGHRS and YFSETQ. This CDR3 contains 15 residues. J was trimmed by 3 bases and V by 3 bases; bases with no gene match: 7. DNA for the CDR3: TGCGCCAGCAGCTCCAGGGACAGGGCAGTCTACGAGCAGTACTTC. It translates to CASSSRDRAVYEQYF.

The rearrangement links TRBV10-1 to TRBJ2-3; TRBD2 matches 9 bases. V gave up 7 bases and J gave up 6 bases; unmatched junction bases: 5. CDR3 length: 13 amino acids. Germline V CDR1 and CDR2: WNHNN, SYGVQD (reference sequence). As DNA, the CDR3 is TGCGCCAGCAATGGGACTAGCCGGGATACGCAGTATTTT. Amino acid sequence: CASNGTSRDTQYF.

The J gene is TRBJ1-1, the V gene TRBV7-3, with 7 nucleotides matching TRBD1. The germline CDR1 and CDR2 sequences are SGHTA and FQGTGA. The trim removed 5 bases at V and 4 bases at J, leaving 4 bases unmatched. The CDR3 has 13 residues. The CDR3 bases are TGTGCCAGCAGCCGACAGGGTAGCACTGAAGCTTTCTTT. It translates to CASSRQGSTEAFF.

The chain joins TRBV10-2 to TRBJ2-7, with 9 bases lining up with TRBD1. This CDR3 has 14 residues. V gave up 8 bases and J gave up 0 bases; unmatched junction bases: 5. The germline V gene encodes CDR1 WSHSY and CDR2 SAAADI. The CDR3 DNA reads TGCGCCAGCTCCGGGACAGGGACCTCCTACGAGCAGTACTTC. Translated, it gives CASSGTGTSYEQYF.